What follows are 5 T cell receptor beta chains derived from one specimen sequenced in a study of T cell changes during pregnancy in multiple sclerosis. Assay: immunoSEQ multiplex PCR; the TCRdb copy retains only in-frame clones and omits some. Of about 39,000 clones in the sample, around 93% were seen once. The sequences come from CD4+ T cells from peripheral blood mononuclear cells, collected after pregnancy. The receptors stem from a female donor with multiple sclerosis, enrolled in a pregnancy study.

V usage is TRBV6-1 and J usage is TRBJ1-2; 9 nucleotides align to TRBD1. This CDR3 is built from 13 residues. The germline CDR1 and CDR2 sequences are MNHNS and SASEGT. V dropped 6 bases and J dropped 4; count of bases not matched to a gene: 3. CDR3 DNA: TGTGCCAGCAGGATGGGACAGGGCTATGGCTACACCTTC. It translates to CASRMGQGYGYTF.

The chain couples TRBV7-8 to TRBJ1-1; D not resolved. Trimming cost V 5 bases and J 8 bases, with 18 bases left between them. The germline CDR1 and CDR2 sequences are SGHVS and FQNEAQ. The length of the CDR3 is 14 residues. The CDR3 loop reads CASSPRRGVDEAFF. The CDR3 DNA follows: TGTGCCAGCAGCCCTAGGAGAGGAGTAGACGAAGCTTTCTTT.

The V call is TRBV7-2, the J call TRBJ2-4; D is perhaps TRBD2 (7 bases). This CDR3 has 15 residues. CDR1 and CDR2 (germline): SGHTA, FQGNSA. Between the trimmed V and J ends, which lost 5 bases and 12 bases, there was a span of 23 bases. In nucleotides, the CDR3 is TGTGCCAGCAGCCGTGGCGGGGGCGATACAGGGAATCAGTACTTC. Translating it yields CASSRGGGDTGNQYF.

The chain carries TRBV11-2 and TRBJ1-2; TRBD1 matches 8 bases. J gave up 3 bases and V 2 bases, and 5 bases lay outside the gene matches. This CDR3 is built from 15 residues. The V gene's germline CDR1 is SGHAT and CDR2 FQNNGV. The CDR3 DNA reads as TGTGCCAGCAGCTTAACCCCGGACAGGGACTATGGCTACACCTTC. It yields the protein CASSLTPDRDYGYTF.

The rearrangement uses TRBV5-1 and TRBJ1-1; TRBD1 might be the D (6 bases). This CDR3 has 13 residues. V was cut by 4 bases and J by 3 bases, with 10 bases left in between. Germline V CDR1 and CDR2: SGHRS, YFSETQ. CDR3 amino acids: CASSAGQYTEAFF. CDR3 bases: TGCGCCAGCAGCGCTGGACAGTACACTGAAGCTTTCTTT.